This TCR beta chain was documented in a study of cytomegalovirus exposure and HLA in healthy donors. PCR was performed using 60 Vbeta and 13 Jbeta primers. Assay: immunoSEQ multiplex PCR; the TCRdb copy retains only in-frame clones and omits some. The data contain 65,000 to 85,000 clones, roughly 65% of them seen just once; the ten biggest clones take up around 2%. This clone turned up a few times. Its antigen remains unknown. Study-wide points: On later analysis, the bulk of CMV-associated TCR beta chains appeared to be HLA-restricted.

With V trimmed by 3 bases and J by 4 bases, 3 bases remained unmatched. The CDR3 totals 16 residues. CDR1 is SGDLS, CDR2 YYNGEE, per germline. Sample: PBMCs. This receptor was taken from a woman in her thirties in good health and CMV-seronegative. The V call is TRBV9, the J call TRBJ2-2; TRBD2 matches at 13 bases. The CDR3 sequence is CASSGGLAGTTGELFF. The DNA of the CDR3 is TGTGCCAGCAGCGGGGGACTAGCGGGGACCACCGGGGAGCTGTTTTTT.